This T cell receptor beta chain was sequenced for a study of T cells in women clearing cervical HPV infection. Study-wide results and limits: Combining TCR richness with V gene abundances gave about 0.87 AUC.

The CDR3 covers 15 residues. Trimming shortened V by 2 bases and J by 7 bases, and 13 bases separated the two germline ends. In germline, CDR1 is SGHRS, CDR2 YFSETQ. Concerning this clone itself: Its antigen is not known. The CDR3 end lies 3 residues beyond the end of the read and is filled in from the germline J gene.

Profiled with immunoSEQ multiplex PCR; TCRdb holds only in-frame clones, not every one. Here the sample table reports about 23,000 clones. The clonotype originates from a woman aged 18 to 75 with a cervical HPV16 infection that either progressed to CIN3+ or cleared (not recorded which). Material: blood buffy coat. This chain joins TRBV5-1 and TRBJ1-6; D is unclear. CDR3: CASSFLEGGNSPLHF. Partial CDR3 DNA: TGCGCCAGCAGCTTCCTCGAGGGCGGGAATTCACCC. Full variable domain (rest looked up from reference TRBV5-1 and TRBJ1-6): KAGVTQTPRYLIKTRGQQVTLSCSPISGHRSVSWYQQTPGQGLQFLFEYFSETQRNKGNFPGRFSGRQFSNSRSEMNVSTLELGDSALYLCASSFLEGGNSPLHFGNGTRLTVT.